This TCR beta chain was recorded in a study of CD8 T cells in ankylosing spondylitis. The V gene's germline CDR1 is SEHNR and CDR2 FQNEAQ (reference sequence). V was shortened by 1 base and J by 0 bases, with 12 bases between the two germline ends. This CDR3 is built from 16 residues. As regards this clonotype: The antigen is not known.

Study-level findings and limits: Roughly eight highly homologous variants formed a TCR beta motif that appeared characteristic of ankylosing spondylitis blood.

TCRdb re-derived calls from the 5' RACE reads in MiXCR, one entry per CDR3 protein. The table includes 670,000 or so distinct CDR3 sequences, under 20% detected once. The origin of this receptor is a male donor with ankylosing spondylitis. The chain uses TRBV7-9 and TRBJ2-5; the D gene is possibly TRBD1 (5 bases). The specimen sequenced was blood, either unsorted or a sorted T cell fraction (not recorded which). CDR3 residues: CASSLGQGTYQETQYF. CDR3 sequence (DNA): TGTGCCAGCAGCTTAGGGCAGGGTACATACCAAGAGACCCAGTACTTC.